The 31 T cell receptor beta chains in this list originate from one sample, sequenced in a study of blood T cell repertoires in COVID-19. The method was immunoSEQ multiplex PCR; TCRdb's version includes in-frame clones alone and lacks a portion of them. The sample consists of tens of thousands of clones, around 80% of them appearing once. The sample was peripheral blood. The receptors were sampled from a woman older than 75 with active or convalescent COVID-19.

This clone has only a few counts. This sample also contains other DNA sequences that code for the same CDR3. CDR3 DNA sequence: TGTGCCTGGAGTGTCTCTGGAGGGGAAAAACTGTTTTTT. Its protein is CAWSVSGGEKLFF. The rearrangement joins TRBV30 to TRBJ1-4; D uncertain. CDR1 and CDR2 from the germline V gene are GTSNPN and SVGIG (reference sequence). This CDR3 has 13 amino acids. With 0 bases removed from V and 8 bases from J, the gap between germline ends came to 10 bases.

The V gene is TRBV18, the J gene TRBJ2-5; D unresolved. The CDR3 has 12 residues. CDR1 and CDR2 (germline): KGHSH, LQKENI. Deletions cut 2 bases from V and 4 bases from J, with 5 bases between. CDR3: CASSPNRETQYF. The CDR3, as DNA: TGTGCCAGCTCACCAAATCGAGAGACCCAGTACTTC.

The chain uses TRBV19 and TRBJ1-5, with TRBD1 matching over 7 bases. This CDR3 comprises 13 residues. The germline CDR1 and CDR2 sequences are LNHDA and SQIVND (reference sequence). Unmatched junction bases numbered 3, after V lost 7 bases and J lost 3 bases. In nucleotides, the CDR3 is TGTGCCAGTAAGGGGGCCCTCAATCAGCCCCAGCATTTT. Protein sequence: CASKGALNQPQHF.

The gene calls are TRBV11-2 and TRBJ2-7, with D tentatively TRBD2 (5 bases). This CDR3 has 15 residues. Germline assignment: CDR1 SGHAT and CDR2 FQNNGV. Trimming pared 3 bases from V and 7 bases from J, leaving 19 bases between. CDR3 sequence: CASSFGVPHLGEQYF. In DNA form, the CDR3 reads TGTGCCAGCAGCTTCGGGGTCCCCCATTTGGGGGAGCAGTACTTC.

The J gene is TRBJ2-7, the V gene TRBV7-2; 8 nucleotides match TRBD1. Germline CDR1 and CDR2: SGHTA and FQGNSA. The CDR3 has 15 amino acids. Trimming at V came to 2 bases and at J to 4 bases, leaving 7 bases not matched to a gene. CDR3 sequence: CASSLSPGGKYEQYF. The CDR3 DNA is TGTGCCAGCAGCTTAAGCCCAGGGGGCAAGTACGAGCAGTACTTC.

The CDR3 spells CASSPKRERSWGYTF. DNA for the CDR3: TGTGCCAGTAGTCCTAAGAGGGAGCGCAGTTGGGGCTACACCTTC. The genes are TRBV19 and TRBJ1-2; no clear D gene. V was clipped by 5 bases and J by 8 bases, with 21 bases between them. The length of the CDR3 is 15 residues. The germline V gene encodes CDR1 LNHDA and CDR2 SQIVND (reference sequence). The variable domain in full, with the rest retrieved from reference TRBV19 and TRBJ1-2, is DGGITQSPKYLFRKEGQNVTLSCEQNLNHDAMYWYRQDPGQGLRLIYYSQIVNDFQKGDIAEGYSVSREKKESFPLTVTSAQKNPTAFYLCASSPKRERSWGYTFGSGTRLTVV.

This clone was seen more than once but under ten times. The genes are TRBV2 and TRBJ2-3; 9 bases match TRBD1. The J segment lost 0 bases and the V segment lost 6 bases, leaving 4 bases of the junction unmatched. CDR1 is SNHLY and CDR2 is FYNNEI in the germline V gene. This CDR3 comprises 15 residues. The CDR3 loop is CASRPDRGSTDTQYF. DNA for the CDR3: TGTGCCAGCAGGCCGGACAGGGGAAGCACAGATACGCAGTATTTT.

With respect to this clone: Different DNA sequences within this sample yield the same CDR3. CDR3 loop: CASSLTGPDTQYF. The DNA of the CDR3 is TGCGCCAGCAGCTTGACCGGTCCAGATACGCAGTATTTT. The chain uses TRBV5-1 and TRBJ2-3; D remains ambiguous. The germline gives CDR1 SGHRS, CDR2 YFSETQ. The CDR3 sequence is 13 residues long. V dropped 1 base and J dropped 4 bases, with 7 bases sitting between them.

This clone was recorded many times. The V and J genes are TRBV7-9 and TRBJ2-3; TRBD2 is a possible D gene (6 bases). The CDR3 extends over 15 amino acids. Germline CDR1 is SEHNR and CDR2 is FQNEAQ (reference sequence). V was cut by 5 bases and J by 2 bases, with 14 bases left in between. In DNA, the CDR3 is TGTGCCAGCAGCCCCGGGGGACTTCACACAGATACGCAGTATTTT. The encoded protein is CASSPGGLHTDTQYF.

In this sample, this clone turned up a few times. The J gene is TRBJ2-7, the V gene TRBV9, with D perhaps TRBD2 (6 bases). CDR3 length: 14 amino acids. The germline V and J ends were trimmed by 4 bases and 2 bases, with 13 bases remaining between them. The germline gives CDR1 SGDLS, CDR2 YYNGEE. CDR3 region: CASSPRDFPYEQYF. The CDR3 region has the DNA TGTGCCAGCAGCCCACGGGACTTCCCCTACGAGCAGTACTTC. The full variable domain, in which reference TRBV9 and TRBJ2-7 provide the parts outside the CDR3, is DSGVTQTPKHLITATGQRVTLRCSPRSGDLSVYWYQQSLDQGLQFLIQYYNGEERAKGNILERFSAQQFPDLHSELNLSSLELGDSALYFCASSPRDFPYEQYFGPGTRLTVT.

This clone was seen more than once but under ten times. The chain links TRBV7-3 to TRBJ1-5; the match to TRBD1 covers 8 bases. The V and J ends lost 2 bases and 5 bases, in that order; junction bases with no gene match: 11. In germline, CDR1 is SGHTA, CDR2 FQGTGA. This CDR3 has 17 amino acids. CDR3 coding DNA: TGTGCCAGCAGCTTAGCACAGGGGGTTTATATGGATCAGCCCCAGCATTTT. Amino acid sequence: CASSLAQGVYMDQPQHF.

This clone was observed once. DNA for the CDR3: TGTGCCAGCAGTGAAAGGGGAACAGGGCAGGGGGATACGCAGTATTTT. It is translated as CASSERGTGQGDTQYF. The chain carries TRBV25-1 and TRBJ2-3; D might be TRBD1 (6 bases). This CDR3 is built from 16 residues. V gave up 2 bases and J gave up 6 bases, with 18 bases separating them. Per germline, CDR1 MGHDK and CDR2 SYGVNS.

The J gene is TRBJ1-1, the V gene TRBV5-4, with unresolved D. Trimming pared 5 bases from V and 1 base from J, leaving 9 bases between. There are 13 residues in the CDR3. Germline CDR1 reads SGHNT; CDR2 reads YYREEE (reference sequence). For the CDR3, the DNA is TGTGCCAGCAGATTCACAACGAACACTGAAGCTTTCTTT. It specifies CASRFTTNTEAFF.

The chain joins TRBV24-1 to TRBJ2-7; tentative D call: TRBD2 (6 bases). Trimming removed 3 bases from V and 4 bases from J, with 6 bases in between. Germline CDR1 reads KGHDR; CDR2 reads SFDVKD. The CDR3 has 12 amino acids. The CDR3 loop reads CATSDGGYEQYF. DNA of the CDR3: TGTGCCACCAGTGATGGGGGGTACGAGCAGTACTTC.

This clone occurred once. CDR3 DNA sequence: TGTGCAAGTCTCAGTACGAACACCGGGGAGCTGTTTTTT. Protein sequence: CASLSTNTGELFF. The rearrangement links TRBV12-2 to TRBJ2-2; no check of the table's D call, TRBD1, against the DNA was made. TRBV12-2 is a pseudogene. The CDR3 is 13 amino acids.

The chain uses TRBV28 and TRBJ2-7; TRBD1 might be the D (6 bases). CDR3 size: 16 residues. CDR1 is MDHEN and CDR2 is SYDVKM in the germline V gene. V shed 4 bases and J shed 0 bases, with 16 bases lying between them. CDR3 sequence reads: CASSSGDIISSYEQYF. The CDR3, as DNA: TGTGCCAGCAGTTCCGGGGACATCATTAGCTCCTACGAGCAGTACTTC.

This chain connects TRBV7-6 to TRBJ1-1; D remains unclear. The germline V gene encodes CDR1 SGHVS and CDR2 FNYEAQ. Trimming took off 3 bases at V and 1 base at J, with 9 bases between the two ends. This CDR3 contains 14 residues. This chain's CDR3 is CASSLEQQNTEAFF. The CDR3 bases are TGTGCCAGCAGCTTGGAACAGCAGAACACTGAAGCTTTCTTT.

The chain combines TRBV7-2 with TRBJ1-4; D uncertain. There are 16 residues in the CDR3. Trimming left V 2 bases short and J 5 bases short, with 15 bases between. Germline V gene lookup returns CDR1 SGHTA and CDR2 FQGNSA. Here the CDR3 DNA reads TGTGCCAGCAGCTTAATCACGGGCGGGATCAATGAAAAACTGTTTTTT. It translates to CASSLITGGINEKLFF.

In its sample, this clone was seen once. The chain has TRBV6-2 or TRBV6-3 and TRBJ2-7, with TRBD2 as a possible D gene (6 bases). Trimming took 4 bases from V and 6 from J, leaving 13 bases between them. The germline CDR1 and CDR2 sequences are MNHEY and SVGEGT. The CDR3 runs 13 residues. The CDR3 DNA reads TGTGCCAGCAGTTCTATGGCGGAGGGCGAGCAGTACTTC. Amino acid sequence: CASSSMAEGEQYF.

This clone has just one count. CDR3 sequence reads: CASSLVQGIAFF. The CDR3 region has the DNA TGTGCCAGCAGCTTAGTACAGGGGATCGCTTTCTTT. The rearrangement links TRBV11-2 to TRBJ1-1; the match to TRBD1 covers 7 bases. CDR1 and CDR2 from the germline V gene are SGHAT and FQNNGV. The V gene end was trimmed by 1 base and the J gene end by 11 bases; junction bases not matched to a gene: 4. The CDR3 length is 12 residues.

V usage is TRBV30 and J usage is TRBJ1-2; a possible D gene is TRBD1 (5 bases). Germline V gene data show CDR1 as GTSNPN and CDR2 as SVGIG (reference sequence). The CDR3 is 12 amino acids. V gave up 2 bases and J gave up 4 bases, with 8 bases separating them. The CDR3 is CAWSQGGYGYTF. CDR3 DNA sequence: TGTGCCTGGAGTCAGGGCGGCTATGGCTACACCTTC.

The chain recombines TRBV2 with TRBJ2-5; D unclear. V lost 6 bases and J 2 bases, leaving 7 bases between the germline ends. The V gene's germline CDR1 is SNHLY and CDR2 FYNNEI. This CDR3 is 12 amino acids long. The CDR3: CASRRDQETQYF. The CDR3 coding sequence is TGTGCCAGCAGACGAGATCAAGAGACCCAGTACTTC.

V usage is TRBV7-8 and J usage is TRBJ1-6; no reliable D call. V dropped 1 base and J dropped 8 bases, with 6 bases sitting between them. The germline V gene has CDR1 SGHVS and CDR2 FQNEAQ. CDR3 size: 13 residues. The CDR3 is CASSLGSHSPLHF. CDR3 nucleotides: TGTGCCAGCAGCTTAGGTAGTCATTCACCCCTCCACTTT.

The rearrangement links TRBV5-4 to TRBJ2-6, with a weak D call TRBD2 (6 bases). The CDR3 sequence is 15 residues long. Germline CDR1 reads SGHNT; CDR2 reads YYREEE (reference sequence). Trimming pared 5 bases from V and 3 bases from J, leaving 12 bases between. The CDR3 loop reads CASSMIGGGANVLTF. In DNA, the CDR3 is TGTGCCAGCAGTATGATCGGGGGTGGGGCCAACGTCCTGACTTTC.

The rearrangement joins TRBV18 to TRBJ2-7; 8 nucleotides match TRBD1. Germline V CDR1 and CDR2: KGHSH, LQKENI. This CDR3 region has 16 residues. The junction had 11 bases not matched to a gene; V was cut back by 2 bases and J by 5 bases. The DNA of the CDR3 is TGTGCCAGCTCACCAATATCGGGACAGGTGGGTGACGAGCAGTACTTC. As protein: CASSPISGQVGDEQYF.

This rearrangement joins TRBV4-2 to TRBJ2-7; TRBD2 matches 10 bases. Looked up from germline, CDR1 is LGHNA and CDR2 is YNFKEQ. There are 14 residues in the CDR3. The ends lost 1 base at V and 6 bases at J; junction bases unmatched: 3. The CDR3 sequence: CASSQGSGGFEQYF. The CDR3 nucleotides read TGTGCCAGCAGCCAAGGTAGCGGGGGGTTCGAGCAGTACTTC.

Only a few counts were recorded for this clone. The CDR3 sequence: CASSFDSFEAFF. The CDR3 DNA reads as TGCGCCAGCAGCTTTGACAGTTTTGAAGCTTTCTTT. V and J are TRBV5-1 and TRBJ1-1; tentative D call: TRBD1 (5 bases). Germline V lookup: CDR1 SGHRS, CDR2 YFSETQ. Trimming stripped 2 bases from V and 7 bases from J, with 9 bases between. The CDR3 has 12 residues.

This rearrangement joins TRBV7-2 to TRBJ2-7; 10 nucleotides line up with TRBD2. CDR1 SGHTA and CDR2 FQGNSA come from the germline V gene. Unmatched junction bases numbered 4, after V lost 5 bases and J lost 0 bases. This CDR3 region has 15 residues. As DNA, the CDR3 is TGTGCCAGCAGCCTTAGCGGGGGGCACTCCTACGAGCAGTACTTC. Its translation: CASSLSGGHSYEQYF.

The V call is TRBV9, the J call TRBJ2-7, with a tentative D call TRBD1 (6 bases). V was pared by 4 bases and J by 2 bases, with 10 bases between. In germline, CDR1 is SGDLS, CDR2 YYNGEE. The CDR3 runs to 13 residues. The CDR3 region is CASSPGHTYEQYF. DNA for the CDR3: TGTGCCAGCAGCCCGGGACACACCTACGAGCAGTACTTC.

This clone was seen only a few times. The chain uses TRBV5-1 and TRBJ2-3; no reliable D call. The germline V gene has CDR1 SGHRS and CDR2 YFSETQ. This CDR3 comprises 15 residues. V dropped 0 bases and J dropped 0 bases, with 8 bases sitting between them. The chain's CDR3 is CASSLDKTSTDTQYF. CDR3 coding DNA: TGCGCCAGCAGCTTGGACAAAACGAGCACAGATACGCAGTATTTT.

The rearrangement joins TRBV29-1 to TRBJ1-3; the match to TRBD1 covers 9 bases. Trimming removed 6 bases from V and 8 bases from J; junction bases left unmatched: 11. Germline-derived CDR1 and CDR2 are SQVTM and ANQGSEA. There are 14 residues in the CDR3. CDR3 sequence: CSVYWTGARDTIYF. DNA for the CDR3: TGCAGCGTGTACTGGACAGGGGCCCGGGACACCATATATTTT.